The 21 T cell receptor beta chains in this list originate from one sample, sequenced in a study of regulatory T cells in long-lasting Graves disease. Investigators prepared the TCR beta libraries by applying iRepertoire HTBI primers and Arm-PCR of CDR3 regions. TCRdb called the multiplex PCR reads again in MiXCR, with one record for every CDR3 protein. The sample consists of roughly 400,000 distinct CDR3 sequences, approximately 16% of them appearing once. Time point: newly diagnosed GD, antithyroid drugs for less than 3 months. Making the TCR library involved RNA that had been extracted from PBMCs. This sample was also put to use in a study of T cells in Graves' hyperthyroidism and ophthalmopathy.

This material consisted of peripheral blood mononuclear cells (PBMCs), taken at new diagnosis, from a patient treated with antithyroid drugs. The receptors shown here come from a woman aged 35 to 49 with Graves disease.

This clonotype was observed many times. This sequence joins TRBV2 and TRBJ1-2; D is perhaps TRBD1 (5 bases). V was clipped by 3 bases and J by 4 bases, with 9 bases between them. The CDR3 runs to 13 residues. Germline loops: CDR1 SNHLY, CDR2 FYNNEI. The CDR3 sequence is CASSEGLSYGYTF. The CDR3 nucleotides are TGTGCCAGCAGTGAGGGGCTCTCCTATGGCTACACCTTC.

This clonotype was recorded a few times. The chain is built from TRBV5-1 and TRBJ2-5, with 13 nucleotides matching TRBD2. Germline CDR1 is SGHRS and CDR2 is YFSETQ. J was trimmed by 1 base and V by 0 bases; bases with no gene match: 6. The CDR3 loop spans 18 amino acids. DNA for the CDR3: TGCGCCAGCAGCTTGGGGACTAGCGGGAGCCCAGCCCAAGAGACCCAGTACTTC. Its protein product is CASSLGTSGSPAQETQYF.

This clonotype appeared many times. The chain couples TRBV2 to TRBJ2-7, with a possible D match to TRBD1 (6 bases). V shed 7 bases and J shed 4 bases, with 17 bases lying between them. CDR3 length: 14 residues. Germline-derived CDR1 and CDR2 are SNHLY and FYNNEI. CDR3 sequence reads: CASKPGTSVYEQYF. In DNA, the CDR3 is TGTGCCAGCAAGCCCGGGACATCGGTTTACGAGCAGTACTTC.

For the CDR3, the DNA is TGTGCCAGCAGCTGGACTAGCGGGAACACCTACAATGAGCAGTTCTTC. It codes for CASSWTSGNTYNEQFF. The V gene is TRBV6-2 or TRBV6-3, the J gene TRBJ2-1; 12 bases align to TRBD2. The J segment lost 2 bases and the V segment lost 6 bases, leaving 5 bases of the junction unmatched. Per germline, CDR1 MNHEY and CDR2 SVGEGT. This CDR3 is built from 16 residues.

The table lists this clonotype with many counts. The CDR3 sequence is CASSTHQTGGWENGYTF. CDR3 bases: TGTGCCAGCAGTACACATCAGACAGGGGGTTGGGAGAATGGCTACACCTTC. This rearrangement joins TRBV27 to TRBJ1-2; the match to TRBD1 covers 9 bases. V was clipped by 5 bases and J by 6 bases; unmatched bases: 16. The CDR3 runs to 17 residues. Germline values: CDR1 MNHEY, CDR2 SMNVEV (reference sequence).

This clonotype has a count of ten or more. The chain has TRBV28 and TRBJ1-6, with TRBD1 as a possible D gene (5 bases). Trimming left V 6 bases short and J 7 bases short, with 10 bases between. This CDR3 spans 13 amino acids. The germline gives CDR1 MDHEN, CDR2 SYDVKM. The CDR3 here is CASSPGQNSPLHF. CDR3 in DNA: TGTGCCAGCAGCCCTGGACAAAATTCACCCCTCCACTTT.

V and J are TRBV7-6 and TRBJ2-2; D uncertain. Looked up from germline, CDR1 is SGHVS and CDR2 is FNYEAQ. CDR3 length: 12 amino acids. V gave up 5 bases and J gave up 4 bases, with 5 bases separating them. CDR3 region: CASSPVTGELFF. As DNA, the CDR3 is TGTGCCAGCAGCCCTGTCACCGGGGAGCTGTTTTTT.

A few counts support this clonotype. CDR3: CASSFTTGEAFF. The CDR3 nucleotides read TGTGCCAGCAGTTTCACCACAGGGGAGGCTTTCTTT. V gene TRBV12-3 or TRBV12-4 combines with J gene TRBJ1-1; 7 nucleotides match TRBD1. V lost 3 bases and J lost 11; bases outside the gene matches: 6. This CDR3 is 12 amino acids long.

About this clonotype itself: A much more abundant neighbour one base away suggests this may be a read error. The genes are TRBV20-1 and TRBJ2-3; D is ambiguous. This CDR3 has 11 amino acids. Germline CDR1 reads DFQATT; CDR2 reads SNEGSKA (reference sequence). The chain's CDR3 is CSALLVDTHYF. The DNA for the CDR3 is TGCAGTGCCCTTCTAGTTGATACGCACTATTTT.

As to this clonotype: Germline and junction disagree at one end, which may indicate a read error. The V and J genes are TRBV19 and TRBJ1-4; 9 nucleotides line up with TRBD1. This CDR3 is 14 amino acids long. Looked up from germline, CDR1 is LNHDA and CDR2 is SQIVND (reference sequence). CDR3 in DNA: TGTGCCAGCAGTAACAGGGGGCTGGAAGAAAAACTGTTTTTT. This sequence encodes CASSNRGLEEKLFF.

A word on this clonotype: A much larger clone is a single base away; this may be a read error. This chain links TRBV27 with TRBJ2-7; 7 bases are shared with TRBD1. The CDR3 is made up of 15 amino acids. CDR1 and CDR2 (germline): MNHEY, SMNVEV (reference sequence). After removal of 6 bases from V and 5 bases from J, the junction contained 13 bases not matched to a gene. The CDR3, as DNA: TGTGCCAGCAGCCTCAGGGGGAGCGGAATCCACGAGCAGTACTTC. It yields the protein CASSLRGSGIHEQYF.

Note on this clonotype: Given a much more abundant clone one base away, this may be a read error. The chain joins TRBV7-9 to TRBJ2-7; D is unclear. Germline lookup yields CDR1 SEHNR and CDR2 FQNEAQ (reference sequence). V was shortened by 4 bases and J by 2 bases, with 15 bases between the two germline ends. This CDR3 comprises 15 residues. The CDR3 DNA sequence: TGTGCCAGCAGCTCCACCACCGGGTGGACCTACGAGCAGTACTTC. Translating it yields CASSSTTGWTYEQYF. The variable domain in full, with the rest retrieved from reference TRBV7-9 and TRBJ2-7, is DTGVSQNPRHKITKRGQNVTFRCDPISEHNRLYWYRQTLGQGPEFLTYFQNEAQLEKSRLLSDRFSAERPKGSFSTLEIQRTEQGDSAMYLCASSSTTGWTYEQYFGPGTRLTVT.

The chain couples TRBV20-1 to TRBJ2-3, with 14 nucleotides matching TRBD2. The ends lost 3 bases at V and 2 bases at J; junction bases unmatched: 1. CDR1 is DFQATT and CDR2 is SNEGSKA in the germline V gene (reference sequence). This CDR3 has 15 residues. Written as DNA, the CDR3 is TGCAGTGCTAGGACTAGCGGGAGGGCCACAGATACGCAGTATTTT. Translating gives CSARTSGRATDTQYF.

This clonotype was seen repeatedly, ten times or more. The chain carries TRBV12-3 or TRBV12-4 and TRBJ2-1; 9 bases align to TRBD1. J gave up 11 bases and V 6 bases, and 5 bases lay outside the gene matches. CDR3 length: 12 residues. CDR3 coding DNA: TGTGCCAGCAGCCTCGGGACAGGGAAGCAGTTCTTC. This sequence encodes CASSLGTGKQFF.

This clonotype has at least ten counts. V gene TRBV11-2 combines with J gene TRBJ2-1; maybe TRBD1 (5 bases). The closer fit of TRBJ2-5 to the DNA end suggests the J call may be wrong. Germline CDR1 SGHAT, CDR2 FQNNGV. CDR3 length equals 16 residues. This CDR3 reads CASSSGLGLGGETQYF. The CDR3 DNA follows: TGTGCCAGCAGCTCAGGGCTGGGGTTAGGTGGAGAGACCCAGTACTTC.

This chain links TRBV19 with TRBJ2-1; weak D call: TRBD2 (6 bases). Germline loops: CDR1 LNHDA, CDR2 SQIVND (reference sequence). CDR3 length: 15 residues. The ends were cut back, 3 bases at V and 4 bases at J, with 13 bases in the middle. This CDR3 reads CASSIVKGLYNEQFF. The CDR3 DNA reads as TGTGCCAGTAGTATCGTAAAGGGACTTTACAATGAGCAGTTCTTC.

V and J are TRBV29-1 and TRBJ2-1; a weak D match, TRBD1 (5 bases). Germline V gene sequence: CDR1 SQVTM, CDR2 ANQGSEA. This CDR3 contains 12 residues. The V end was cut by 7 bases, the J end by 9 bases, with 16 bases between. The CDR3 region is CSAREASSEQFF. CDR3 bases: TGCAGCGCCAGGGAAGCGAGCAGTGAGCAGTTCTTC.

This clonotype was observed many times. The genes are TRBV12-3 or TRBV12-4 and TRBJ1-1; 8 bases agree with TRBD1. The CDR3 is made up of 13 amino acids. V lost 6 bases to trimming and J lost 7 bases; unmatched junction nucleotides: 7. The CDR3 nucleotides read TGTGCCAGCAGCTCTAACAGGGGGGATGAAGCTTTCTTT. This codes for CASSSNRGDEAFF.

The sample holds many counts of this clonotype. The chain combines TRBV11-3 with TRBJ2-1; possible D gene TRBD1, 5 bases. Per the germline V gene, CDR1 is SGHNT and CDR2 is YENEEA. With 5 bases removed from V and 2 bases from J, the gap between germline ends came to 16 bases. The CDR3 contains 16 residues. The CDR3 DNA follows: TGTGCCAGCAGCCCGCTCAGTGGGGCTGCCTACAATGAGCAGTTCTTC. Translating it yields CASSPLSGAAYNEQFF.

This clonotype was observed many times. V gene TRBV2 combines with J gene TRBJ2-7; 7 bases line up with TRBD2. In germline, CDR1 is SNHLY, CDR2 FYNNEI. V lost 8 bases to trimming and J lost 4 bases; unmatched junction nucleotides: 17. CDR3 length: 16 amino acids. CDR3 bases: TGTGCCAGCGCGGGGGAAAAGGGAACGGTCCCATACGAGCAGTACTTC. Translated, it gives CASAGEKGTVPYEQYF. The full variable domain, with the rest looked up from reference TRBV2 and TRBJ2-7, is EPEVTQTPSHQVTQMGQEVILRCVPISNHLYFYWYRQILGQKVEFLVSFYNNEISEKSEIFDDQFSVERPDGSNFTLKIRSTKLEDSAMYFCASAGEKGTVPYEQYFGPGTRLTVT.

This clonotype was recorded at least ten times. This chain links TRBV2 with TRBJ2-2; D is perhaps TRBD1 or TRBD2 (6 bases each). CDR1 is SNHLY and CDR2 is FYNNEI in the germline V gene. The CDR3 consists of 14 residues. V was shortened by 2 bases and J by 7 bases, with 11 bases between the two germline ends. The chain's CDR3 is CASSERGQGGELFF. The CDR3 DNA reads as TGTGCCAGCAGTGAACGGGGGCAGGGCGGGGAGCTGTTTTTT.